One and the same sample provided the 24 T cell receptor beta chains below, sequenced in a study of cytomegalovirus exposure and HLA in healthy donors (dated by TCRdb to 2015 to 2018). Libraries came from the immunoSEQ multiplex PCR assay. A mixture of 60 forward primers for TCR Vbeta segments and 13 reverse primers for TCR Jbeta segments was used in the multiplex PCR. TCRdb limited this immuneACCESS table to in-frame rearrangements with V and J called. A share of clones is missing; checked studies link under half to unresolved V genes, and the rest is unexplained. The sample table shows some 160,000 clones, and around 80% are seen once. Around 2% of the sample belongs to the ten largest clones. Sequencing was performed on PBMCs. These receptors were taken from a young man in good health and CMV-seronegative.

A few counts support this clone. The chain is built from TRBV9 and TRBJ2-7, with D possibly being TRBD1 (6 bases). The germline gives CDR1 SGDLS, CDR2 YYNGEE. V was pared by 2 bases and J by 4 bases, with 19 bases between. The CDR3 has 16 residues. The CDR3 nucleotides are TGTGCCAGCAGCGTCTCCCCGACAGGTTATAAGTACGAGCAGTACTTC. It codes for CASSVSPTGYKYEQYF.

The table lists this clone with a count of one. V is TRBV6-5 and J is TRBJ1-1, with 8 bases fitting TRBD1. V dropped 6 bases and J dropped 0; count of bases not matched to a gene: 3. Germline CDR1 and CDR2: MNHEY and SVGAGI. The CDR3 spans 14 residues. The CDR3 here is CASRRDRMNTEAFF. CDR3 nucleotides: TGTGCCAGCAGGCGGGACAGGATGAACACTGAAGCTTTCTTT.

J is TRBJ2-7 and V is TRBV28, with 7 positions matching TRBD1. The CDR3 totals 15 residues. The trim removed 4 bases at V and 6 bases at J, leaving 12 bases unmatched. Germline values: CDR1 MDHEN, CDR2 SYDVKM. CDR3: CASSSGQIELGEQYF. CDR3 bases: TGTGCCAGCAGTTCGGGACAGATAGAGTTGGGCGAGCAGTACTTC.

The chain links TRBV6-1 to TRBJ2-1, with a tentative D call TRBD2 (6 bases). CDR3 size: 15 residues. V was pared by 2 bases and J by 2 bases, with 10 bases between. CDR1 and CDR2 (germline): MNHNS, SASEGT. CDR3 region: CASSEQPSAYNEQFF. The CDR3 DNA is TGTGCCAGCAGTGAACAGCCTAGCGCCTACAATGAGCAGTTCTTC.

This chain uses TRBV27 with TRBJ2-5; TRBD2 aligns across 8 bases. This CDR3 contains 15 residues. Germline CDR1 is MNHEY and CDR2 is SMNVEV (reference sequence). The trim removed 0 bases at V and 7 bases at J, leaving 7 bases unmatched. CDR3: CASSLSSSGSVTQYF. The CDR3 coding sequence is TGTGCCAGCAGTTTATCATCTAGCGGGTCCGTGACCCAGTACTTC.

The chain couples TRBV7-2 to TRBJ1-1, with no clear D. CDR1 SGHTA and CDR2 FQGNSA come from the germline V gene. Trimming removed 1 base from V and 6 bases from J, with 15 bases in between. This CDR3 comprises 15 residues. As DNA, the CDR3 is TGTGCCAGCAGCTTAGTGCGGGAGGTAAACGCTGAAGCTTTCTTT. This codes for CASSLVREVNAEAFF.

The chain employs TRBV14 and TRBJ1-6; D not resolved. In germline, CDR1 is SGHDN, CDR2 FVKESK. The length of the CDR3 is 14 residues. Trimming cost V 3 bases and J 9 bases, with 12 bases left between them. CDR3 sequence reads: CASSHPSSSSPLHF. In DNA, the CDR3 is TGTGCCAGCAGCCATCCCTCTAGCAGTTCACCCCTCCACTTT.

V usage is TRBV29-1 and J usage is TRBJ2-3; the D gene is possibly TRBD1 (6 bases). Trimming shortened V by 4 bases and J by 1 base, and 9 bases separated the two germline ends. This CDR3 has 13 amino acids. CDR1 and CDR2 (germline): SQVTM, ANQGSEA. CDR3 sequence reads: CSVARGGTDTQYF. The CDR3 DNA reads as TGCAGCGTTGCCAGGGGAGGCACAGATACGCAGTATTTT.

With respect to this clone: The same CDR3 can be traced to other DNA sequences in this sample. The J gene is TRBJ1-5, the V gene TRBV7-2, with 9 bases lining up with TRBD1. Germline CDR1 is SGHTA and CDR2 is FQGNSA. The CDR3 extends over 15 amino acids. With V trimmed by 3 bases and J by 4 bases, 4 bases remained unmatched. Here the CDR3 DNA reads TGTGCCAGCAGCTTGAGGGGACAGGGAAATCAGCCCCAGCATTTT. Its protein is CASSLRGQGNQPQHF.

The chain recombines TRBV6-5 with TRBJ1-1; the D gene is possibly TRBD1 (5 bases). The CDR3 consists of 15 residues. Trimming removed 0 bases at V and 10 bases at J, with 18 bases between. The germline CDR1 and CDR2 sequences are MNHEY and SVGAGI. The CDR3 is CASSYSSKVGVGAFF. The DNA for the CDR3 is TGTGCCAGCAGTTACTCTTCTAAAGTAGGGGTAGGAGCTTTCTTT.

The chain is built from TRBV29-1 and TRBJ1-5, with D tentatively TRBD1 (6 bases). Trimming removed 3 bases from V and 3 bases from J, with 18 bases in between. This CDR3 region has 16 residues. CDR1 and CDR2 (germline): SQVTM, ANQGSEA. The CDR3 sequence: CSVEGGQSCPNQPQHF. The CDR3 coding sequence is TGCAGCGTTGAGGGGGGGCAGTCCTGCCCCAATCAGCCCCAGCATTTT. Combining the CDR3 with reference TRBV29-1 and TRBJ1-5 gives the whole variable domain SAVISQKPSRDICQRGTSLTIQCQVDSQVTMMFWYRQQPGQSLTLIATANQGSEATYESGFVIDKFPISRPNLTFSTLTVSNMSPEDSSIYLCSVEGGQSCPNQPQHFGDGTRLSIL.

The chain uses TRBV4-2 and TRBJ2-5, with 7 bases identical to TRBD2. There are 16 residues in the CDR3. Looked up from germline, CDR1 is LGHNA and CDR2 is YNFKEQ. The J segment lost 1 base and the V segment lost 1 base, leaving 6 bases of the junction unmatched. The CDR3 DNA reads as TGTGCCAGCAGCCAAGGAGGAGCGGGGCTCCAAGAGACCCAGTACTTC. It codes for CASSQGGAGLQETQYF.

The rearrangement uses TRBV30 and TRBJ2-7; D is perhaps TRBD2 (5 bases). Trimming took off 2 bases at V and 7 bases at J, with 12 bases between the two ends. This CDR3 region has 12 residues. The germline gives CDR1 GTSNPN, CDR2 SVGIG (reference sequence). DNA of the CDR3: TGTGCCTGGAGTCTAAATCGGGGTGAGCAGTACTTC. Protein sequence: CAWSLNRGEQYF. Based on the CDR3 plus reference TRBV30 and TRBJ2-7, the full variable domain is SQTIHQWPATLVQPVGSPLSLECTVEGTSNPNLYWYRQAAGRGLQLLFYSVGIGQISSEVPQNLSASRPQDRQFILSSKKLLLSDSGFYLCAWSLNRGEQYFGPGTRLTVT.

This rearrangement joins TRBV7-3 to TRBJ2-7, with 7 bases fitting TRBD1. This CDR3 region has 14 residues. Germline assignment: CDR1 SGHTA and CDR2 FQGTGA. J was trimmed by 3 bases and V by 2 bases; bases with no gene match: 4. CDR3 amino acids: CASSLLGGRYEQYF. CDR3 nucleotide sequence: TGTGCCAGCAGCTTACTAGGGGGCCGCTACGAGCAGTACTTC.

This clone was counted a single time. The chain couples TRBV2 to TRBJ1-5, with TRBD1 as a possible D gene (6 bases). Germline CDR1 reads SNHLY; CDR2 reads FYNNEI. V gave up 7 bases and J gave up 1 base, with 11 bases separating them. CDR3 length: 14 amino acids. CDR3 sequence reads: CASTTGQSNQPQHF. In nucleotides, the CDR3 is TGTGCCAGCACCACAGGGCAGAGCAATCAGCCCCAGCATTTT.

The V call is TRBV28, the J call TRBJ2-7; TRBD1 agrees at 10 bases. CDR1 is MDHEN and CDR2 is SYDVKM in the germline V gene. CDR3 length: 16 residues. With V trimmed by 5 bases and J by 3 bases, 10 bases remained unmatched. CDR3 DNA: TGTGCCAGCAGTGGTCCCGGGACAGGGGCCCACTACGAGCAGTACTTC. This codes for CASSGPGTGAHYEQYF.

This clone came up once. The chain recombines TRBV5-1 with TRBJ1-2, with 9 bases identical to TRBD1. The germline gives CDR1 SGHRS, CDR2 YFSETQ. The J segment lost 4 bases and the V segment lost 3 bases, leaving 7 bases of the junction unmatched. The CDR3 loop spans 15 amino acids. The CDR3, as DNA: TGCGCCAGCAGCTCCTCGGGACAGGGCCTCTATGGCTACACCTTC. It translates to CASSSSGQGLYGYTF.

The chain joins TRBV10-3 to TRBJ2-7, with D perhaps TRBD2 (5 bases). Trimming cost V 2 bases and J 1 base, with 12 bases left between them. In germline, CDR1 is ENHRY, CDR2 SYGVKD. The CDR3 length is 15 residues. CDR3 loop: CAISEGEGRSYEQYF. CDR3 coding DNA: TGTGCCATCAGTGAGGGAGAGGGTAGGTCCTACGAGCAGTACTTC.

V is TRBV7-6 and J is TRBJ1-5; D ambiguous. The CDR3 has 14 residues. The ends were cut back, 1 base at V and 4 bases at J, with 8 bases in the middle. Per the germline V gene, CDR1 is SGHVS and CDR2 is FNYEAQ. The CDR3 protein is CASSLGPENQPQHF. CDR3 nucleotides: TGTGCCAGCAGCTTAGGGCCCGAAAATCAGCCCCAGCATTTT.

The rearrangement uses TRBV4-1 and TRBJ2-5, with 10 bases that match TRBD1. The germline CDR1 and CDR2 sequences are MGHRA and YSYEKL. J lost 5 bases, V lost 2 bases, and 8 bases had no gene match. The CDR3 loop spans 16 amino acids. CDR3: CASSQTDRGLRETQYF. In DNA form, the CDR3 reads TGCGCCAGCAGCCAAACAGACAGGGGGCTGCGGGAGACCCAGTACTTC.

This clone was recorded once. Here the CDR3 reads CASSQDRGNEQFF. CDR3 nucleotide sequence: TGCGCCAGCAGCCAGGATCGGGGCAATGAGCAGTTCTTC. This chain uses TRBV5-1 with TRBJ2-1, with a possible D match to TRBD2 (5 bases). Between the trimmed V and J ends, which lost 4 bases and 6 bases, there was a span of 11 bases. This CDR3 is 13 amino acids long. In germline, CDR1 is SGHRS, CDR2 YFSETQ.

The rearrangement uses TRBV28 and TRBJ2-7; D not certain. This CDR3 is built from 13 residues. Per germline, CDR1 MDHEN and CDR2 SYDVKM. The V and J ends lost 6 bases and 0 bases respectively, with 9 bases between them. In DNA form, the CDR3 reads TGTGCCAGCAGGCTCCCCAGCTCCTACGAGCAGTACTTC. Translating it yields CASRLPSSYEQYF. The variable domain in full, completed from reference TRBV28 and TRBJ2-7, reads DVKVTQSSRYLVKRTGEKVFLECVQDMDHENMFWYRQDPGLGLRLIYFSYDVKMKEKGDIPEGYSVSREKKERFSLILESASTNQTSMYLCASRLPSSYEQYFGPGTRLTVT.

The V gene is TRBV4-1, the J gene TRBJ1-1, with D unclear. The V gene's germline CDR1 is MGHRA and CDR2 YSYEKL. V lost 1 base and J 7 bases, leaving 10 bases between the germline ends. The CDR3 runs to 13 residues. CDR3 in amino acids: CASSQVRGGEAFF. The CDR3 DNA sequence: TGCGCCAGCAGCCAAGTACGGGGTGGTGAAGCTTTCTTT.

V and J are TRBV6-5 and TRBJ2-1, with 9 positions matching TRBD1. CDR1 and CDR2 from the germline V gene are MNHEY and SVGAGI. The CDR3 loop spans 16 amino acids. Trimming at V came to 2 bases and at J to 3 bases, leaving 5 bases not matched to a gene. The CDR3 sequence: CASSYTGTGNYNEQFF. CDR3 DNA: TGTGCCAGCAGTTACACCGGGACAGGGAACTACAATGAGCAGTTCTTC.